This entry lists 17 T cell receptor beta chains sequenced from one sample in a study of blood T cell repertoires in COVID-19. The method was immunoSEQ multiplex PCR; TCRdb's version includes in-frame clones alone and lacks a portion of them. The table includes tens of thousands of clones, more than 70% detected once. Sequenced input: peripheral blood. The receptors stem from a man at least 80 years old with active or convalescent COVID-19.

This sequence joins TRBV6-6 and TRBJ2-3; 9 positions match TRBD2. V lost 6 bases to trimming and J lost 4 bases; unmatched junction nucleotides: 8. CDR3 size: 15 residues. Germline CDR1 reads MNHNY; CDR2 reads SVGAGI (reference sequence). CDR3 loop: CASSGSGSGPDTQYF. The CDR3 region has the DNA TGTGCCAGCAGCGGTAGCGGGAGCGGTCCAGATACGCAGTATTTT.

A few counts support this clone. This chain links TRBV5-1 with TRBJ1-4; 9 bases are a match to TRBD1. The V segment lost 0 bases and the J segment 8 bases; nucleotides outside the gene matches: 5. CDR1 and CDR2 (germline): SGHRS, YFSETQ. There are 15 residues in the CDR3. CDR3 DNA: TGCGCCAGCAGCTTGGGGGACAGGGCCAGGGAAAAACTGTTTTTT. Its translation: CASSLGDRAREKLFF.

The chain recombines TRBV19 with TRBJ2-3; possibly TRBD2 for D (5 bases). CDR1 and CDR2 (germline): LNHDA, SQIVND (reference sequence). The CDR3 is 11 residues long. V lost 11 bases and J 7 bases, leaving 13 bases between the germline ends. The CDR3, as DNA: TGTGCCTTCCATAGCGTAAATACGCAGTATTTT. Its protein is CAFHSVNTQYF.

V and J are TRBV2 and TRBJ1-2; maybe TRBD1 (5 bases). CDR1 is SNHLY, CDR2 FYNNEI, per germline. The CDR3 is 11 amino acids. V shed 8 bases and J shed 4 bases, with 8 bases lying between them. The CDR3 sequence: CASGAFYGYTF. CDR3 coding DNA: TGTGCCAGCGGGGCTTTCTATGGCTACACCTTC.

The chain employs TRBV4-3 and TRBJ2-3, with no clear D. The CDR3 is 14 residues long. V was trimmed by 0 bases and J by 6 bases, leaving 10 bases between them. CDR1 is LGHNA, CDR2 YSLEER, per germline. CDR3 nucleotide sequence: TGCGCCAGCAGCCAAGATCCCTCCTCGGATACGCAGTATTTT. Amino acids: CASSQDPSSDTQYF.

The chain uses TRBV5-6 and TRBJ2-7, with 11 bases lining up with TRBD2. Germline-derived CDR1 and CDR2 are SGHDT and YYEEEE. Losses at the gene ends were 4 bases for V and 5 bases for J; bases not matched to a gene: 5. CDR3 length equals 14 residues. The CDR3 here is CASSGQTSGNEQYF. The CDR3 coding sequence is TGTGCCAGCAGCGGGCAGACTAGCGGGAACGAGCAGTACTTC.

This clone was counted a few times. The chain employs TRBV3-1 (or the pseudogene TRBV3-2) and TRBJ2-7; 10 bases fit TRBD2. Losses at the gene ends were 1 base for V and 3 bases for J; bases not matched to a gene: 6. Per the germline V gene, CDR1 is LGHDT and CDR2 is YNNKEL (reference sequence). The length of the CDR3 is 16 residues. CDR3 in amino acids: CASSQGAPSGSYEQYF. CDR3 nucleotide sequence: TGTGCCAGCAGCCAAGGGGCTCCTAGCGGGAGCTACGAGCAGTACTTC.

The chain has TRBV18 and TRBJ2-7; D not resolved. Trimming pared 2 bases from V and 6 bases from J, leaving 8 bases between. The CDR3 runs to 12 residues. Germline V gene data show CDR1 as KGHSH and CDR2 as LQKENI. DNA of the CDR3: TGTGCCAGCTCACCATCAGAACGCGAGCAGTACTTC. Its protein is CASSPSEREQYF.

The chain links TRBV29-1 to TRBJ1-6, with 10 bases that match TRBD1. The CDR3 sequence is 17 residues long. J lost 4 bases, V lost 2 bases, and 8 bases had no gene match. CDR1 SQVTM and CDR2 ANQGSEA come from the germline V gene. The CDR3 DNA is TGCAGCGTTGAATACGACAGGGGGCAAATATATAATTCACCCCTCCACTTT. Encoded protein: CSVEYDRGQIYNSPLHF. The whole variable domain, remainder taken from reference TRBV29-1 and TRBJ1-6, is SAVISQKPSRDICQRGTSLTIQCQVDSQVTMMFWYRQQPGQSLTLIATANQGSEATYESGFVIDKFPISRPNLTFSTLTVSNMSPEDSSIYLCSVEYDRGQIYNSPLHFGNGTRLTVT.

The J gene is TRBJ2-7, the V gene TRBV5-6; D not certain. V was trimmed by 0 bases and J by 0 bases, leaving 16 bases between them. Germline V lookup: CDR1 SGHDT, CDR2 YYEEEE. The CDR3 is 17 amino acids. The CDR3 is CASSLVADPSSSYEQYF. CDR3 bases: TGTGCCAGCAGCTTGGTGGCGGATCCATCAAGCTCCTACGAGCAGTACTTC.

This clone was counted a few times. The chain couples TRBV7-9 to TRBJ1-1; the D gene is possibly TRBD1 (6 bases). Trimming pared 2 bases from V and 5 bases from J, leaving 15 bases between. The CDR3 has 15 amino acids. Germline loops: CDR1 SEHNR, CDR2 FQNEAQ (reference sequence). The CDR3 nucleotides read TGTGCCAGCAGCTTATTCGACGGTCAGGGGACTGAAGCTTTCTTT. This codes for CASSLFDGQGTEAFF.

This clone was seen just once. The V and J genes are TRBV7-2 and TRBJ2-1, with 7 bases lining up with TRBD2. Germline V lookup: CDR1 SGHTA, CDR2 FQGNSA. The V and J ends lost 8 bases and 4 bases, in that order; junction bases with no gene match: 8. There are 14 residues in the CDR3. The CDR3 DNA is TGTGCCAGCGTTAACCGGGGGGTGTACAATGAGCAGTTCTTC. Its translation: CASVNRGVYNEQFF.

The chain combines TRBV27 with TRBJ2-1; TRBD2 matches at 15 bases. With V trimmed by 5 bases and J by 7 bases, 9 bases remained unmatched. Per the germline V gene, CDR1 is MNHEY and CDR2 is SMNVEV (reference sequence). This CDR3 is 17 amino acids long. Written as DNA, the CDR3 is TGTGCCAGCAGTGGGGGACTAGCGGGAGGAACCCCTAATGAGCAGTTCTTC. Protein sequence: CASSGGLAGGTPNEQFF.

The V gene is TRBV7-9, the J gene TRBJ1-3; 9 bases fit TRBD1. Germline trimming cut 0 bases from V and 7 bases from J; bases unmatched to any gene: 7. Germline CDR1 reads SEHNR; CDR2 reads FQNEAQ (reference sequence). This CDR3 contains 16 residues. The CDR3 bases are TGTGCCAGCAGCTTAGCGCGTGTTACAGGGGGCAACACCATATATTTT. Translation: CASSLARVTGGNTIYF.

This chain links TRBV5-6 with TRBJ2-1, with 10 bases lining up with TRBD2. V was pared by 5 bases and J by 5 bases, with 7 bases of the junction left unmatched. CDR3 size: 15 residues. CDR1 and CDR2 (germline): SGHDT, YYEEEE. The CDR3 is CASRGTGLANNEQFF. As DNA, the CDR3 is TGTGCCAGCAGAGGGACGGGACTAGCGAACAATGAGCAGTTCTTC. The full variable domain, with the rest looked up from reference TRBV5-6 and TRBJ2-1, is DAGVTQSPTHLIKTRGQQVTLRCSPKSGHDTVSWYQQALGQGPQFIFQYYEEEERQRGNFPDRFSGHQFPNYSSELNVNALLLGDSALYLCASRGTGLANNEQFFGPGTRLTVL.

This chain joins TRBV9 and TRBJ2-2; TRBD2 might be the D (5 bases). Between the trimmed V and J ends, which lost 4 bases and 6 bases, there was a span of 19 bases. CDR3 length: 16 amino acids. CDR1 SGDLS and CDR2 YYNGEE come from the germline V gene. Written as DNA, the CDR3 is TGTGCCAGCAGCACTAGTGGGCTAGCTAGGGCCGGGGAGCTGTTTTTT. This codes for CASSTSGLARAGELFF.

This chain connects TRBV2 to TRBJ2-2, with 7 bases that match TRBD1. The germline CDR1 and CDR2 sequences are SNHLY and FYNNEI. The CDR3 consists of 14 residues. Trimming cost V 6 bases and J 0 bases; bases outside gene matches: 1. CDR3 amino acids: CASRDRPNTGELFF. The CDR3 bases are TGTGCCAGCAGGGACAGGCCGAACACCGGGGAGCTGTTTTTT.